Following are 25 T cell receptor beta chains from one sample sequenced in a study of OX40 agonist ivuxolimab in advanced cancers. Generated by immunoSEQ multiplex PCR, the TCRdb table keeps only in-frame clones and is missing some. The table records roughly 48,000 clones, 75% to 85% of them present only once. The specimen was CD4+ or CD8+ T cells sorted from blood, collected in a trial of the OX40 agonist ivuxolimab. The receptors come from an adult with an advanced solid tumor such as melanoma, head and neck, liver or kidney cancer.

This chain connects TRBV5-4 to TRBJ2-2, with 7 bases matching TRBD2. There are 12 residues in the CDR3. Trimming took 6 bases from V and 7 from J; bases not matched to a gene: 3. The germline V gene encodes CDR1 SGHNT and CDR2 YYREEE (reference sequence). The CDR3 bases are TGTGCCAGCACCTCGGGGGGCGGGGAGCTGTTTTTT. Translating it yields CASTSGGGELFF. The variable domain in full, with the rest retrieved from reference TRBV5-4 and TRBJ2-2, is ETGVTQSPTHLIKTRGQQVTLRCSSQSGHNTVSWYQQALGQGPQFIFQYYREEENGRGNFPPRFSGLQFPNYSSELNVNALELDDSALYLCASTSGGGELFFGEGSRLTVL.

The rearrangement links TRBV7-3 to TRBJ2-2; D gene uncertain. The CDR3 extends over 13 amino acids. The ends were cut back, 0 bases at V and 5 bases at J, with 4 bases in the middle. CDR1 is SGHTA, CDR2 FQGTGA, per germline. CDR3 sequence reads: CASSLTRTGELFF. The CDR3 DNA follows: TGTGCCAGCAGCTTAACGAGGACCGGGGAGCTGTTTTTT.

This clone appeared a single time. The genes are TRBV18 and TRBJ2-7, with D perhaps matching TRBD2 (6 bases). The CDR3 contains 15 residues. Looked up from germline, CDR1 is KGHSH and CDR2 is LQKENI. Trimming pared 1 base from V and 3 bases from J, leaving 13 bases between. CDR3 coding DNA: TGTGCCAGCTCACCACTCCAGCGGGCAGACTACGAGCAGTACTTC. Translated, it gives CASSPLQRADYEQYF.

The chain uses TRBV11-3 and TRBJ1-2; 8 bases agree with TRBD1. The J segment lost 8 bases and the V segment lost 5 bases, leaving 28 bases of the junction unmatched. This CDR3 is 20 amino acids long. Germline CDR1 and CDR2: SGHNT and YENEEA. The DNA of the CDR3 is TGTGCCAGCAGCCGGGAATGTTCACAGGGGGTTGGGGTTCTTAGGTGGGGCTACACCTTC. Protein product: CASSRECSQGVGVLRWGYTF.

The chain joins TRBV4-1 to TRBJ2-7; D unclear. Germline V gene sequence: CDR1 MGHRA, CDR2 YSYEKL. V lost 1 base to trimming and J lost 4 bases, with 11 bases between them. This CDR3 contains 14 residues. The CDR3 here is CASSQVSDIYEQYF. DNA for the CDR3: TGCGCCAGCAGCCAAGTGTCTGACATATACGAGCAGTACTTC.

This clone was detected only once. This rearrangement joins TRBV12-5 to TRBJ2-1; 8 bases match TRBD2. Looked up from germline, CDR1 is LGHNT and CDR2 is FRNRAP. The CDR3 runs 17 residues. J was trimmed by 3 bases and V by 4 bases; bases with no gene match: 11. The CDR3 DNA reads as TGTGCTAGTGGTTCCCCGGGGGCGGGGGGCCTCTACAATGAGCAGTTCTTC. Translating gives CASGSPGAGGLYNEQFF.

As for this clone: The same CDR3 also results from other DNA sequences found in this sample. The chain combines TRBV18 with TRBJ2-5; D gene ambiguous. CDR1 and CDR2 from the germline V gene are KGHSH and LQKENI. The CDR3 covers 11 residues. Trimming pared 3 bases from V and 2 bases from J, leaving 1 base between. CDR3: CASSPQETQYF. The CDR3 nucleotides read TGTGCCAGCTCACCGCAAGAGACCCAGTACTTC.

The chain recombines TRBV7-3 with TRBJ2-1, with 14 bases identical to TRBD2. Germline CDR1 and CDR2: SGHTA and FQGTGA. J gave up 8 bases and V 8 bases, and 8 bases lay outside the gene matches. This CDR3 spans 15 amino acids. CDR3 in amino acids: CASHSPGLAGDEQFF. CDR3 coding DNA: TGTGCCAGCCATTCGCCGGGACTAGCGGGGGATGAGCAGTTCTTC.

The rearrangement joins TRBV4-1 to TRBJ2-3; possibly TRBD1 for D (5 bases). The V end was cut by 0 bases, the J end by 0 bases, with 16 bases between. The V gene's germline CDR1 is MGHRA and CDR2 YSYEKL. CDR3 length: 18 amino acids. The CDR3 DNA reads TGCGCCAGCAGCCAAGATCGGGCTTGGGGCCGTAGCACAGATACGCAGTATTTT. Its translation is CASSQDRAWGRSTDTQYF.

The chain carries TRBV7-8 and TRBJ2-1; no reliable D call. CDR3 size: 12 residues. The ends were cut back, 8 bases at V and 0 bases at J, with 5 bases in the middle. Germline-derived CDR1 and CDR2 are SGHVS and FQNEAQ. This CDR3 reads CASLSSYNEQFF. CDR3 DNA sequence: TGTGCCAGCTTGAGCTCCTACAATGAGCAGTTCTTC.

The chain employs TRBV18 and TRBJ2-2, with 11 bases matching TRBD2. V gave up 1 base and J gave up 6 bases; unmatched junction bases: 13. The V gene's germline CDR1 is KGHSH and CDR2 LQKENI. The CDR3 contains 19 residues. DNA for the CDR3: TGTGCCAGCTCACCACTTCCCGGGACTAGCGGAAAACAGCCCGGGGAGCTGTTTTTT. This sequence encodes CASSPLPGTSGKQPGELFF.

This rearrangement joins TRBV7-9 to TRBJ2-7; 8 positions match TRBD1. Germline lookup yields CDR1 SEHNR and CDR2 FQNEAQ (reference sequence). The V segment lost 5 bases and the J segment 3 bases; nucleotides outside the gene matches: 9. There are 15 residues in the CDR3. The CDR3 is CASSLGQGGVYEQYF. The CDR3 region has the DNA TGTGCCAGCAGCCTAGGACAGGGAGGTGTCTACGAGCAGTACTTC. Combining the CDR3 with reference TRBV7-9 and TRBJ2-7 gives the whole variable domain DTGVSQNPRHKITKRGQNVTFRCDPISEHNRLYWYRQTLGQGPEFLTYFQNEAQLEKSRLLSDRFSAERPKGSFSTLEIQRTEQGDSAMYLCASSLGQGGVYEQYFGPGTRLTVT.

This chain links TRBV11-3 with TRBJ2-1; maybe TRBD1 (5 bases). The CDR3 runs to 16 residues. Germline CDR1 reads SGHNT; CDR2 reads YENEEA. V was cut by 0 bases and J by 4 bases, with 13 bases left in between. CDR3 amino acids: CASSLEGNRGYNEQFF. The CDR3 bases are TGTGCCAGCAGCTTAGAGGGGAATAGGGGTTACAATGAGCAGTTCTTC.

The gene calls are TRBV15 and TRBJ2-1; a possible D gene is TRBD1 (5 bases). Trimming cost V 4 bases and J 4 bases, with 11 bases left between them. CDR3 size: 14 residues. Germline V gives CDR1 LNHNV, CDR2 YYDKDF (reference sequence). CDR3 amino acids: CATSKIQEYNEQFF. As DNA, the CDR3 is TGTGCCACCAGCAAAATACAGGAGTACAATGAGCAGTTCTTC.

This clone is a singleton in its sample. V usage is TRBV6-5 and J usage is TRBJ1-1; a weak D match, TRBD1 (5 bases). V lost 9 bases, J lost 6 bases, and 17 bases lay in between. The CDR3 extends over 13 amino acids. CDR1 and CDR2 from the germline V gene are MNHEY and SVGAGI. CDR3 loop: CASGAGAISEAFF. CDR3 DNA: TGTGCCAGTGGGGCGGGAGCTATATCTGAAGCTTTCTTT.

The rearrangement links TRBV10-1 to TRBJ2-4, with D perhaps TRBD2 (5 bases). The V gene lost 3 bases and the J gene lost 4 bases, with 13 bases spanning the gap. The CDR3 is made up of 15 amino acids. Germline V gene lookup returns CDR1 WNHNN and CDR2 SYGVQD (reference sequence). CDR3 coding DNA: TGCGCCAGCAGTGATTTTAGCGACCCAAAAAACATTCAGTACTTC. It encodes CASSDFSDPKNIQYF.

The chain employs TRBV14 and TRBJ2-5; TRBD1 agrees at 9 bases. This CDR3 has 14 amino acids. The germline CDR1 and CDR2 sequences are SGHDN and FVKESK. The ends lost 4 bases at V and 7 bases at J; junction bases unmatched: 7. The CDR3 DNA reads TGTGCCAGCAGCCCCTTACAGGGGGCAGGGACCCAGTACTTC. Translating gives CASSPLQGAGTQYF.

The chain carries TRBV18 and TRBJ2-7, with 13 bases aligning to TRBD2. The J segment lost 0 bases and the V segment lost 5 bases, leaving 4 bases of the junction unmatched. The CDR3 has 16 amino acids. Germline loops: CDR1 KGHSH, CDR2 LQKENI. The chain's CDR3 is CASSETSGGSSYEQYF. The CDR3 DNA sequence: TGTGCCAGCTCAGAGACTAGCGGGGGGAGCTCCTACGAGCAGTACTTC.

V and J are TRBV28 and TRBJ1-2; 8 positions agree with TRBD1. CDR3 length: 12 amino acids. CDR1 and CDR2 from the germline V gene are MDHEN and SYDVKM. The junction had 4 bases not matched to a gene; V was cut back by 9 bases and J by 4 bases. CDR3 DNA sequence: TGTGCCAGTTACACAGGGGGCTATGGCTACACCTTC. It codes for CASYTGGYGYTF.

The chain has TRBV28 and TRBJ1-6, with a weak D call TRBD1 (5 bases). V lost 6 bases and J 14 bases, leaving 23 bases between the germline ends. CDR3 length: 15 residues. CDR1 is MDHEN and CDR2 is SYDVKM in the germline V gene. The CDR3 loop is CASSPRVLTGFTLHF. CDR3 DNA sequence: TGTGCCAGCAGCCCCAGGGTTCTGACGGGATTCACCCTCCACTTT.

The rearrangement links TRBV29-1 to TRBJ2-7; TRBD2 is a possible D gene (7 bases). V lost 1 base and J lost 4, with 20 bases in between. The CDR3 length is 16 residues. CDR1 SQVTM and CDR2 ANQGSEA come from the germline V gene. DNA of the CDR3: TGCAGCGTTGAAGGTGCGGGGGCGGGAGCCTGGTACGAGCAGTACTTC. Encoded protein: CSVEGAGAGAWYEQYF.

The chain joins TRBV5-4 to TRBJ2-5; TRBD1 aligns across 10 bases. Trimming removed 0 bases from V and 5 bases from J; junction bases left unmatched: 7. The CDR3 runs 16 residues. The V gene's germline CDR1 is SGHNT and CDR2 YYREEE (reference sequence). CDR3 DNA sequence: TGTGCCAGCAGCTTGGGGGACAGGGGAGGTTTTGAGACCCAGTACTTC. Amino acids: CASSLGDRGGFETQYF.

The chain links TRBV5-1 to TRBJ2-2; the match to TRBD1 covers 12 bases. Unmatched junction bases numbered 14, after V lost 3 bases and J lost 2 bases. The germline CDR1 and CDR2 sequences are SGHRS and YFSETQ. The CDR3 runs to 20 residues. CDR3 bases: TGCGCCAGCAGCTCGTCCCGGGACAGGGGGCGAAATAACAACACCGGGGAGCTGTTTTTT. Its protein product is CASSSSRDRGRNNNTGELFF.

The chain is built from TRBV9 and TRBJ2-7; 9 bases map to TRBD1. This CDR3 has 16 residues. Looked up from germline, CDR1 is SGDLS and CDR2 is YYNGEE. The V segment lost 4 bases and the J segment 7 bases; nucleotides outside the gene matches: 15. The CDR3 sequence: CASSSSAGDRAREQYF. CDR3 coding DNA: TGTGCCAGCAGCTCATCAGCAGGGGACAGGGCGCGAGAGCAGTACTTC.

The CDR3 bases are TGTGCCAGCAGTTACCGAGAAGCGGGGGCCGGCATTCAGTACTTC. Amino acid sequence: CASSYREAGAGIQYF. V usage is TRBV6-5 and J usage is TRBJ2-4; 8 bases line up with TRBD2. Trimming removed 2 bases from V and 9 bases from J; junction bases left unmatched: 9. CDR1 is MNHEY, CDR2 SVGAGI, per germline. The length of the CDR3 is 15 residues.